The rows below give T cell receptor beta chains drawn from one sample of a study of neoadjuvant anti-PD-1 for oral cavity cancer. Measured with immunoSEQ multiplex PCR; TCRdb has only the in-frame clones, and not every one. The table shows approximately 9,500 clones, with more than 70% occurring only once. The sample consisted of PBMCs, taken after nivolumab (anti-PD-1) treatment. All receptors derive from a person between 40 and 79 years old with oral cavity squamous cell carcinoma. Each CDR3 is given with its conserved first and last residue. The order of the fields is clone size, D gene, J gene, V gene, CDR3 protein, CDR3 DNA. The D gene is left open where the match is weak. Size is omitted from some rows. Given values are once, few, many or a class for expanded clones.

>-|-|TRBJ1-1|TRBV5-6
CASSLWTSGLPRAFF
TGTGCCAGCAGCTTGTGGACATCTGGGCTTCCCAGGGCTTTCTTT
>-|-|TRBJ1-4|TRBV7-7
CASSAGGGEKLFF
TGTGCCAGCAGCGCGGGAGGGGGGGAAAAACTGTTTTTT
>few|-|TRBJ1-6|TRBV2
CASRSRSSYNSPLHF
TGTGCCAGCCGCTCCCGGAGCTCCTATAATTCACCCCTCCACTTT
>-|TRBD1|TRBJ1-1|TRBV7-8
CASSLTDRGQRAFF
TGTGCCAGCAGCTTAACGGACAGGGGGCAGAGAGCTTTCTTT
>-|TRBD1|TRBJ1-1|TRBV19
CASSPQGVNTEAFF
TGTGCCAGTAGTCCCCAGGGGGTGAACACTGAAGCTTTCTTT
>-|-|TRBJ2-1|TRBV7-2
CASRRVAYNEQFF
TGTGCCAGCAGGCGTGTTGCCTACAATGAGCAGTTCTTC
>few|-|TRBJ1-6|TRBV7-3
CASSLDGISPLHF
TGTGCCAGCAGCTTAGATGGGATTTCACCCCTCCACTTT
>few|-|TRBJ1-1|TRBV7-9
CASSLPNSNSEAFF
TGTGCCAGCAGCTTACCGAACAGTAACTCTGAAGCTTTCTTT
>-|TRBD1|TRBJ1-1|TRBV7-2
CASSFGQGTNTEAFF
TGTGCCAGCAGCTTTGGACAGGGGACCAACACTGAAGCTTTCTTT
>-|TRBD2|TRBJ2-6|TRBV18
CASSREGSGANVLTF
TGTGCCAGCTCACGGGAGGGGTCTGGGGCCAACGTCCTGACTTTC
>-|-|TRBJ1-4|TRBV6-5
CASSADKGEKLFF
TGTGCCAGCAGCGCCGACAAGGGTGAAAAACTGTTTTTT
>-|-|TRBJ1-5|TRBV6-5
CASGGISNQPQHF
TGTGCCAGCGGGGGGATTAGCAATCAGCCCCAGCATTTT
>-|TRBD1|TRBJ2-5|TRBV11-1
CASSLEDRAPETQYF
TGTGCCAGCAGCTTAGAGGACAGGGCCCCAGAGACCCAGTACTTC
>-|-|TRBJ1-1|TRBV9
CASSVAPREGTEAFF
TGTGCCAGCAGCGTAGCTCCCCGGGAGGGTACTGAAGCTTTCTTT
>-|-|TRBJ1-3|TRBV19
CASKSGSSSGNTIYF
TGTGCCAGTAAGTCCGGCTCGAGCTCTGGAAACACCATATATTTT
>-|TRBD1|TRBJ1-6|TRBV7-2
CASSVGQGTSPLHF
TGTGCCAGCAGCGTGGGACAGGGAACTTCACCCCTCCACTTT
>-|-|TRBJ2-3|TRBV9
CASSPRWGGATDTQYF
TGTGCCAGCAGCCCCCGGTGGGGCGGGGCCACAGATACGCAGTATTTT
>-|TRBD2|TRBJ2-1|TRBV5-1
CASSLGSSGSIDEQFF
TGCGCCAGCAGCTTGGGGTCTAGCGGGAGTATCGATGAGCAGTTCTTC
>-|TRBD1|TRBJ2-1|TRBV5-1
CASSLGTGGNEQFF
TGCGCCAGCAGCTTGGGGACAGGGGGCAATGAGCAGTTCTTC
>-|-|TRBJ1-1|TRBV6-1
CASIRAASEAFF
TGTGCCAGCATCCGAGCAGCTTCTGAAGCTTTCTTT
>-|TRBD1|TRBJ1-5|TRBV28
CASSLKQGGQPQHF
TGTGCCAGCAGTTTAAAACAGGGGGGTCAGCCCCAGCATTTT
>once|-|TRBJ1-5|TRBV18
CASSPPGGNQPQHF
TGTGCCAGCTCACCACCGGGGGGCAATCAGCCCCAGCATTTT
>-|-|TRBJ2-7|TRBV27
CASSPIFAAGNSYEQYF
TGTGCCAGCAGTCCCATATTCGCCGCGGGAAACTCCTACGAGCAGTACTTC
>few|TRBD2|TRBJ2-7|TRBV9
CASSVGASGSYEQYF
TGTGCCAGCAGCGTAGGGGCTAGCGGCTCCTACGAGCAGTACTTC
>-|TRBD2|TRBJ2-7|TRBV2
CASSEYASGIGEQYF
TGTGCCAGCAGTGAATACGCTAGCGGAATTGGAGAGCAGTACTTC
>once|-|TRBJ1-5|TRBV6-1
CASSEVELILNQPQHF
TGTGCCAGCAGTGAAGTGGAGTTGATTCTCAATCAGCCCCAGCATTTT
>-|-|TRBJ1-2|TRBV30
CACSLQGSYGYTF
TGTGCCTGCTCGCTCCAGGGGAGCTATGGCTACACCTTC
>once|-|TRBJ1-1|TRBV7-3
CASSLLPMGTEAFF
TGTGCCAGCAGCTTACTACCGATGGGTACTGAAGCTTTCTTT
>few|-|TRBJ2-5|TRBV10-2
CASGTETQYF
TGCGCCAGCGGGACCGAGACCCAGTACTTC
>-|-|TRBJ2-1|TRBV5-4
CASSPPGTLDDEQFF
TGTGCCAGCAGCCCCCCCGGGACCTTAGATGATGAGCAGTTCTTC
>once|-|TRBJ2-1|TRBV29-1
CSVSYGLSYNEQFF
TGCAGCGTTTCCTACGGACTGTCCTACAATGAGCAGTTCTTC
>-|-|TRBJ1-5|TRBV30
CAWSVSRQPQHF
TGTGCCTGGAGTGTATCGCGTCAGCCCCAGCATTTT
>-|-|TRBJ2-3|TRBV27
CASSDPSTDTQYF
TGTGCCAGCTCCGATCCCAGCACAGATACGCAGTATTTT
>-|TRBD1|TRBJ2-7|TRBV6-1
CASSRQGRYEQYF
TGTGCCAGCAGTAGACAGGGCCGCTACGAGCAGTACTTC
>-|TRBD2|TRBJ2-5|TRBV2
CASRGLEETQYF
TGTGCCAGCAGGGGACTAGAAGAGACCCAGTACTTC
>few|TRBD2|TRBJ2-7|TRBV11-2
CASTPFGGASGGHEQYF
TGTGCCAGCACACCGTTTGGAGGGGCTAGCGGGGGCCACGAGCAGTACTTC
>-|TRBD1|TRBJ1-6|TRBV5-4
CASSFPTGENSPLHF
TGTGCCAGCAGCTTCCCGACAGGGGAGAATTCACCCCTCCACTTT
>-|-|TRBJ1-1|TRBV28
CATADGLNTEAFF
TGTGCCACCGCGGACGGATTGAACACTGAAGCTTTCTTT
>-|TRBD2|TRBJ2-5|TRBV9
CASSVSGRETQYF
TGTGCCAGCAGCGTGAGCGGGAGGGAGACCCAGTACTTC
>-|TRBD2|TRBJ2-3|TRBV10-3
CAISEQALAGGVTQYF
TGTGCCATCAGTGAGCAGGCCCTAGCGGGGGGAGTTACGCAGTATTTT
>few|-|TRBJ1-2|TRBV7-9
CASSYRDGLGYTF
TGTGCCAGCAGCTACCGGGACGGCCTTGGCTACACCTTC
>-|TRBD2|TRBJ2-2|TRBV19
CASTGLAVNTGELFF
TGTGCCAGTACCGGACTAGCGGTGAACACCGGGGAGCTGTTTTTT
>-|TRBD2|TRBJ2-5|TRBV5-5
CASSFGSGARETQYF
TGTGCCAGCAGCTTCGGTAGCGGGGCTAGGGAGACCCAGTACTTC
>-|-|TRBJ2-1|TRBV15
CATSIEFSSYNEQFF
TGTGCCACCAGCATAGAGTTCTCATCCTACAATGAGCAGTTCTTC